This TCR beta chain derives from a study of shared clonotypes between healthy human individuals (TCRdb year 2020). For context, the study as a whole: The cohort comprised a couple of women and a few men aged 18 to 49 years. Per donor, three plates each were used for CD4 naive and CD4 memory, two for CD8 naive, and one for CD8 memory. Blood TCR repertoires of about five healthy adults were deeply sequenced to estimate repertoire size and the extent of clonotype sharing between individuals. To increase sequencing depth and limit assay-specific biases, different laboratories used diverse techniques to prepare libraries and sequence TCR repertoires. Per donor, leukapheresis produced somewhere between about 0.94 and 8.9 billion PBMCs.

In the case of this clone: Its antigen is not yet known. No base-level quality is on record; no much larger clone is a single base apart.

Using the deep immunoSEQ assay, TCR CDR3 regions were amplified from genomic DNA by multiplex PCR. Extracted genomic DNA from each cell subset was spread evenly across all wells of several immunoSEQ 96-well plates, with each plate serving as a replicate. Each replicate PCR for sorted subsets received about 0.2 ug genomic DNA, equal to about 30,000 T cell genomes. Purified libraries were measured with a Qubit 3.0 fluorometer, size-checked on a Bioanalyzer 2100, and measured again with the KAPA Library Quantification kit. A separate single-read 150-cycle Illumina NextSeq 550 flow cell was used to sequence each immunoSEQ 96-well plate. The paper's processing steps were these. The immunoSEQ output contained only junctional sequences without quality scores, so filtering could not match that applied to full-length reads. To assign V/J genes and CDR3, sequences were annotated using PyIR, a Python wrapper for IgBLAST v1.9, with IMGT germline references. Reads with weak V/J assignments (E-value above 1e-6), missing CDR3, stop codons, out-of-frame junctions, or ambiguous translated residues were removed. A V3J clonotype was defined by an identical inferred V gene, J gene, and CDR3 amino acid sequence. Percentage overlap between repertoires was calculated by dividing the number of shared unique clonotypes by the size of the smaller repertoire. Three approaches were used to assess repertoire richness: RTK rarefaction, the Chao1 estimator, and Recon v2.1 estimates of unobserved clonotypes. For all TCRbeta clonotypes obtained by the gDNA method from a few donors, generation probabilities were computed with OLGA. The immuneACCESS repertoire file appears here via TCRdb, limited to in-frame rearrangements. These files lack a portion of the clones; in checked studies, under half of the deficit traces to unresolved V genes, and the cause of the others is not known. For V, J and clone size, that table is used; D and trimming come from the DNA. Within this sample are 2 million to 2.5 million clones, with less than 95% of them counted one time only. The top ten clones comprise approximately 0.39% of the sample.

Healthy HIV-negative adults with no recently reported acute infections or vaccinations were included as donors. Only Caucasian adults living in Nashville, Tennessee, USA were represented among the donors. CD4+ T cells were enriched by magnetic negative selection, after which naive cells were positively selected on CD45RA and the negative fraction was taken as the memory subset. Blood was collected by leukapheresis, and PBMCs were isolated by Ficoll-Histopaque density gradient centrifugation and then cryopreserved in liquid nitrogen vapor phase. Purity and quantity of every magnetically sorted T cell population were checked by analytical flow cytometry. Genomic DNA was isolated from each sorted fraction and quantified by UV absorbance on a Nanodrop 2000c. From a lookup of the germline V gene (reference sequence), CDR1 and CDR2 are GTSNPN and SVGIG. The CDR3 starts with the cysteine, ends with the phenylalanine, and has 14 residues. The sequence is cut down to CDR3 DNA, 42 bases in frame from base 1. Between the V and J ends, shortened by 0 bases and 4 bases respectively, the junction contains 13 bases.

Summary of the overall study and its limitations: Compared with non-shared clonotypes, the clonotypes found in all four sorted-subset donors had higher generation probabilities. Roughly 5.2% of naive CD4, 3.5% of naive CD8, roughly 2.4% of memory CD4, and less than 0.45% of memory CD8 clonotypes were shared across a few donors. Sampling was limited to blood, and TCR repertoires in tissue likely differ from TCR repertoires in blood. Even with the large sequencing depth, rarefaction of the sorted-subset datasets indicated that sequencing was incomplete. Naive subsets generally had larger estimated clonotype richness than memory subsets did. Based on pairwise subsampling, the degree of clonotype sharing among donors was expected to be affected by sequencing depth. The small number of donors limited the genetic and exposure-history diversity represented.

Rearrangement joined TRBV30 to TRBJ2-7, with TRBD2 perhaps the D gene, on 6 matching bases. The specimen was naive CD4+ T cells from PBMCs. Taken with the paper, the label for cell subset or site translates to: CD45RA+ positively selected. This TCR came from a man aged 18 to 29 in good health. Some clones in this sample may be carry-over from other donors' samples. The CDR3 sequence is CAWSVGLHTYEQYF. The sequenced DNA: TGTGCCTGGAGTGTAGGACTACACACTTACGAGCAGTACTTC.